Presented here are 28 T cell receptor beta chains from one specimen sequenced in a study of T-cell memory formation after mild COVID-19. Via MiXCR, TCRdb re-called the 5' RACE reads, giving one row per CDR3 protein. The table has fewer than 250,000 distinct CDR3 sequences, under 30% seen once. The sequencing input was PBMCs or a T cell subset sorted from them (not recorded which). The receptors shown here come from an adult woman who had mild COVID-19 (a few samples of this study predate the infection). Cell type and time point are not known.

J is TRBJ2-6 and V is TRBV12-3 or TRBV12-4; no reliable D call. V was cut by 5 bases and J by 0 bases, with 20 bases left in between. The CDR3 is 19 amino acids. This chain's CDR3 is CASSPRVGQGLSGANVLTF. The CDR3 DNA sequence: TGTGCCAGCAGTCCCCGGGTAGGTCAAGGGCTCTCTGGGGCCAACGTCCTGACTTTC.

This chain uses TRBV20-1 with TRBJ2-1; D is unclear. With 0 bases removed from V and 4 bases from J, the gap between germline ends came to 13 bases. Per germline, CDR1 DFQATT and CDR2 SNEGSKA (reference sequence). The CDR3 loop spans 15 amino acids. The CDR3 sequence: CSARDAAKSYNEQFF. The CDR3 DNA sequence: TGCAGTGCTAGAGATGCGGCTAAATCATACAATGAGCAGTTCTTC.

This clonotype was counted only a few times. The chain links TRBV3-1 to TRBJ2-1; D not resolved. Germline V gene lookup returns CDR1 LGHDT and CDR2 YNNKEL (reference sequence). The CDR3 contains 13 residues. V gave up 3 bases and J gave up 3 bases, with 6 bases separating them. CDR3 DNA sequence: TGTGCCAGCAGCCACGGACGCTACAATGAGCAGTTCTTC. Translating gives CASSHGRYNEQFF.

This clonotype was seen only a few times. This chain joins TRBV6-6 and TRBJ2-3; D gene unclear. In germline, CDR1 is MNHNY, CDR2 SVGAGI (reference sequence). Trimming removed 2 bases from V and 4 bases from J, with 13 bases in between. This CDR3 has 15 amino acids. CDR3 residues: CASSYEFGSADTQYF. The CDR3 DNA reads as TGTGCCAGCAGTTACGAATTCGGTTCGGCAGATACGCAGTATTTT.

This clonotype was seen more than once but under ten times. The chain carries TRBV7-8 and TRBJ2-1; D call uncertain. Germline CDR1 is SGHVS and CDR2 is FQNEAQ. The CDR3 is 15 residues long. Trimming removed 5 bases at V and 2 bases at J, with 13 bases between. The CDR3 sequence: CASSPTASPYNEQFF. The CDR3 DNA reads as TGTGCCAGCAGCCCGACTGCTTCGCCCTACAATGAGCAGTTCTTC.

This clonotype was observed a few times. This chain links TRBV5-1 with TRBJ2-7; 9 positions agree with TRBD1. The CDR3 has 15 amino acids. Germline CDR1 SGHRS, CDR2 YFSETQ. Trimming removed 2 bases from V and 6 bases from J; junction bases left unmatched: 9. The CDR3 here is CASSLTGTGSPEQYF. In DNA form, the CDR3 reads TGCGCCAGCAGCTTAACCGGGACAGGGTCTCCCGAGCAGTACTTC.

This clonotype has a handful of counts. The chain recombines TRBV20-1 with TRBJ2-7; 11 bases line up with TRBD2. Trimming removed 6 bases from V and 7 bases from J; junction bases left unmatched: 11. The germline gives CDR1 DFQATT, CDR2 SNEGSKA (reference sequence). The CDR3 runs to 14 residues. The CDR3 loop reads CSAPIAGGPGEQYF. In nucleotides, the CDR3 is TGCAGTGCCCCGATAGCGGGGGGGCCAGGTGAGCAGTACTTC.

V and J are TRBV12-3 or TRBV12-4 and TRBJ2-3; 11 bases are a match to TRBD1. V was pared by 6 bases and J by 6 bases, with 8 bases of the junction left unmatched. This CDR3 has 15 residues. As DNA, the CDR3 is TGTGCCAGCAGCCTCGGACAGGGGGCTGGTGATACGCAGTATTTT. Translated: CASSLGQGAGDTQYF.

This chain joins TRBV12-3 or TRBV12-4 and TRBJ2-3; 7 bases are shared with TRBD1. There are 13 residues in the CDR3. V lost 6 bases, J lost 4 bases, and 4 bases stayed unmatched. For the CDR3, the DNA is TGTGCCAGCAGCGGACAGGTTTCAGATACGCAGTATTTT. Protein: CASSGQVSDTQYF.

The genes are TRBV20-1 and TRBJ2-5; 7 bases are shared with TRBD2. Judging by the DNA end, TRBJ2-7 fits better; the J call may be wrong. This CDR3 spans 13 amino acids. Germline V gene data show CDR1 as DFQATT and CDR2 as SNEGSKA (reference sequence). The CDR3 nucleotides read TGCAGTGCTAGGGGACGGGAGGACTACGAGCAGTACTTC. Its translation: CSARGREDYEQYF.

This clonotype has just a few counts. This chain connects TRBV20-1 to TRBJ1-2; D gene ambiguous. The CDR3 is 19 residues long. Trimming took off 1 base at V and 8 bases at J, with 32 bases between the two ends. CDR1 DFQATT and CDR2 SNEGSKA come from the germline V gene (reference sequence). The CDR3 nucleotides read TGCAGTGCTAGAGTCAGTGGGTCCCTCGTGCAAGAGGGTTGGGGAGGCTACACCTTC. Amino acids: CSARVSGSLVQEGWGGYTF.

The rearrangement uses TRBV12-3 or TRBV12-4 and TRBJ2-7, with a possible D match to TRBD1 (6 bases). The CDR3 totals 12 residues. The V end lost 7 bases, the J end lost 5 bases, and 12 bases lay between the germline ends. The CDR3 nucleotides are TGTGCCAGCACCTCAGACAGGAACGAGCAGTACTTC. It is translated as CASTSDRNEQYF.

The gene calls are TRBV7-2 and TRBJ2-1; TRBD2 agrees at 7 bases. The CDR3 totals 16 residues. V dropped 3 bases and J dropped 4; count of bases not matched to a gene: 9. Germline CDR1 reads SGHTA; CDR2 reads FQGNSA. CDR3 DNA: TGTGCCAGCAGCTTGTCCTGGAGGACTAGATACAATGAGCAGTTCTTC. Residues: CASSLSWRTRYNEQFF. The full variable domain, completed using reference TRBV7-2 and TRBJ2-1, is GAGVSQSPSNKVTEKGKDVELRCDPISGHTALYWYRQSLGQGLEFLIYFQGNSAPDKSGLPSDRFSAERTGGSVSTLTIQRTQQEDSAVYLCASSLSWRTRYNEQFFGPGTRLTVL.

The chain recombines TRBV2 with TRBJ2-5, with D perhaps TRBD1 (7 bases). The germline V and J ends were trimmed by 3 bases and 3 bases, with 20 bases remaining between them. This CDR3 is built from 17 residues. CDR1 SNHLY and CDR2 FYNNEI come from the germline V gene. CDR3 region: CASSEEGTESPKETQYF. CDR3 bases: TGTGCCAGCAGTGAGGAGGGGACAGAAAGCCCTAAAGAGACCCAGTACTTC.

The CDR3 DNA sequence: TGTGCCAGCAGCCAGGGACAGGCGTTCTTGGATACGCAGTATTTT. Translated, it gives CASSQGQAFLDTQYF. V usage is TRBV7-3 and J usage is TRBJ2-3; 8 nucleotides match TRBD1. The junction had 10 bases not matched to a gene; V was cut back by 5 bases and J by 6 bases. The V gene's germline CDR1 is SGHTA and CDR2 FQGTGA. The CDR3 is made up of 15 amino acids.

The CDR3 DNA reads as TGTGCCAGCAGCTCCCGGGACGGGAACACCGGGGAGCTGTTTTTT. This sequence encodes CASSSRDGNTGELFF. The rearrangement links TRBV11-2 to TRBJ2-2; D may be TRBD1 or TRBD2 (5 bases each). The CDR3 runs 15 residues. The germline gives CDR1 SGHAT, CDR2 FQNNGV. The V gene lost 4 bases and the J gene lost 1 base, with 10 bases spanning the gap.

This sequence joins TRBV5-5 and TRBJ1-1; D not resolved. Trimming shortened V by 3 bases and J by 8 bases, and 14 bases separated the two germline ends. The CDR3 runs to 13 residues. CDR1 is SGHKS, CDR2 YYEKEE, per germline (reference sequence). In DNA, the CDR3 is TGTGCCAGCAGCTCCGGACCGCTACCCGAAGCTTTCTTT. Translating it yields CASSSGPLPEAFF.

The CDR3 nucleotides are TGTGCCAGCAGCTTTTCATTAGCGGGCTCCTACAATGAGCAGTTCTTC. It encodes CASSFSLAGSYNEQFF. J is TRBJ2-1 and V is TRBV7-2, with 7 bases aligning to TRBD2. This CDR3 region has 16 residues. The germline V gene encodes CDR1 SGHTA and CDR2 FQGNSA. Trimming at V came to 3 bases and at J to 0 bases, leaving 5 bases not matched to a gene.

The table lists this clonotype with many counts. V is TRBV7-2 and J is TRBJ2-3, with D unclear. Per germline, CDR1 SGHTA and CDR2 FQGNSA. The V end was cut by 5 bases, the J end by 0 bases, with 12 bases between. This CDR3 has 15 amino acids. The CDR3 nucleotides read TGTGCCAGCAGCCCAGCTTACATTAGCACAGATACGCAGTATTTT. Protein: CASSPAYISTDTQYF.

This clonotype was counted a few times. The chain joins TRBV7-9 to TRBJ2-7; no clear D. V was cut by 1 base and J by 2 bases, with 9 bases left in between. This CDR3 region has 14 residues. Germline loops: CDR1 SEHNR, CDR2 FQNEAQ (reference sequence). CDR3 in DNA: TGTGCCAGCAGCTTAGAGGTGGTCGCCTACGAGCAGTACTTC. Translation gives CASSLEVVAYEQYF.

There are a few counts of this clonotype. The gene calls are TRBV10-2 and TRBJ1-2, with a weak D call TRBD1 (5 bases). V was pared by 6 bases and J by 0 bases, with 11 bases between. This CDR3 comprises 14 residues. Germline V CDR1 and CDR2: WSHSY, SAAADI. CDR3 region: CASRDTLSNYGYTF. The CDR3 region has the DNA TGCGCCAGCAGGGACACACTCTCTAACTATGGCTACACCTTC.

V gene TRBV11-1 combines with J gene TRBJ2-7; 7 bases are shared with TRBD2. The CDR3 totals 15 residues. Germline assignment: CDR1 SGHAT and CDR2 FQDESV (reference sequence). V lost 1 base to trimming and J lost 4 bases; unmatched junction nucleotides: 7. The CDR3 DNA sequence: TGTGCCAGCAGCTTAGGGCTGGGGGGGAGTTACGAGCAGTACGTC. It codes for CASSLGLGGSYEQYV.

The rearrangement uses TRBV2 and TRBJ2-5; D not resolved. Germline V lookup: CDR1 SNHLY, CDR2 FYNNEI. The V and J ends lost 2 bases and 2 bases respectively, with 15 bases between them. The CDR3 runs to 16 residues. In DNA form, the CDR3 reads TGTGCCAGCAGTGAAACCTTGCGGTGGAATCAAGAGACCCAGTACTTC. Residues: CASSETLRWNQETQYF.

This clonotype has just a few counts. V is TRBV20-1 and J is TRBJ1-2; 7 bases are a match to TRBD1. V was clipped by 5 bases and J by 2 bases; unmatched bases: 2. The germline V gene has CDR1 DFQATT and CDR2 SNEGSKA (reference sequence). The CDR3 spans 12 residues. CDR3 in amino acids: CSAWDSNYGYTF. The CDR3, as DNA: TGCAGTGCTTGGGACAGCAACTATGGCTACACCTTC.

This clonotype was seen only a few times. The chain links TRBV9 to TRBJ2-1; 11 bases map to TRBD2. The CDR3 spans 15 residues. Germline loops: CDR1 SGDLS, CDR2 YYNGEE. V shed 4 bases and J 6 bases; nucleotides not matched to a gene: 6. The CDR3: CASSPTSGRANEQFF. For the CDR3, the DNA is TGTGCCAGCAGCCCTACTAGCGGGAGAGCCAATGAGCAGTTCTTC.

This sequence joins TRBV9 and TRBJ2-3; 7 positions agree with TRBD2. The CDR3 consists of 16 residues. Per the germline V gene, CDR1 is SGDLS and CDR2 is YYNGEE. V shed 4 bases and J 0 bases; nucleotides not matched to a gene: 8. CDR3 bases: TGTGCCAGCAGCCCCCCAGCGGGAACTAGCACAGATACGCAGTATTTT. Translated: CASSPPAGTSTDTQYF.

This clonotype was counted between two and nine times. The rearrangement joins TRBV29-1 to TRBJ2-1, with D uncertain. CDR3 length: 14 residues. With 2 bases removed from V and 0 bases from J, the gap between germline ends came to 8 bases. Looked up from germline, CDR1 is SQVTM and CDR2 is ANQGSEA. The CDR3 loop is CSVEFVDSYNEQFF. The CDR3 DNA is TGCAGCGTTGAATTTGTGGACTCCTACAATGAGCAGTTCTTC.

The genes are TRBV7-6 and TRBJ2-5, with a possible D match to TRBD2 (6 bases). This CDR3 contains 13 residues. The germline CDR1 and CDR2 sequences are SGHVS and FNYEAQ. The V end was cut by 3 bases, the J end by 5 bases, with 10 bases between. The CDR3 protein is CASSFGLMETQYF. The DNA of the CDR3 is TGTGCCAGCAGCTTCGGACTAATGGAGACCCAGTACTTC.